The rows below give T cell receptor beta chains drawn from one sample of a study of T cells after yellow fever vaccination. Each CDR3 protein gets one entry after TCRdb re-called the 5' RACE reads with MiXCR. The sample has roughly 310,000 distinct CDR3 sequences, roughly 8.7% seen once. The input for sequencing was PBMCs, taken on the day of the first yellow fever vaccination. Receptor source: a man aged 18 to 30 who received the YFV17D yellow fever vaccine. Both conserved end residues are part of each CDR3. A D gene is named only where the DNA matches it firmly. Expanded clones get a size class; other rows say once, few or many, or leave the size out.

clone size,D gene,J gene,V gene,CDR3 protein,CDR3 DNA
many,NA,TRBJ1-6,TRBV12-3/TRBV12-4,CASSLLNSPLHF,TGTGCCAGCAGTTTATTGAATTCACCCCTCCACTTT
once,NA,TRBJ2-6,TRBV7-3,CAGSGGSGANVLTF,TGTGCCGGCAGCGGAGGGTCTGGGGCCAACGTCCTGACTTTC
NA,NA,TRBJ2-1,TRBV9,CASTRGTYNEQFF,TGTGCCAGCACCCGGGGGACCTACAATGAGCAGTTCTTC
few,TRBD1,TRBJ2-7,TRBV11-2,CASTLTGGDSYEQYF,TGTGCCAGCACCCTCACAGGGGGCGACTCCTACGAGCAGTACTTC
many,NA,TRBJ2-1,TRBV19,CASSRQTSSYNEQFF,TGTGCCAGTAGTAGACAGACGAGCTCCTACAATGAGCAGTTCTTC
many,NA,TRBJ1-2,TRBV6-1,CATSVAGLYGYTF,TGTGCCACCTCGGTAGCGGGGCTATATGGCTACACCTTC
many,NA,TRBJ2-2,TRBV11-1,CASSPGTGELFF,TGTGCCAGCAGCCCGGGGACCGGGGAGCTGTTTTTT
NA,TRBD1,TRBJ2-5,TRBV7-3,CASSLNGQGAGETQYF,TGTGCCAGCAGCTTGAACGGACAGGGGGCAGGAGAGACCCAGTACTTC
many,NA,TRBJ1-4,TRBV6-5,CASSYSRGVREKLFF,TGTGCCAGCAGTTACTCGAGAGGGGTGAGGGAAAAACTGTTTTTT
NA,NA,TRBJ2-1,TRBV4-3,CASSQELGRTYNEQFF,TGCGCCAGCAGCCAAGAATTAGGGCGGACCTACAATGAGCAGTTCTTC
few,TRBD2,TRBJ2-1,TRBV30,CAWSSGLAGGGEQFF,TGTGCCTGGAGTAGTGGGCTAGCGGGGGGTGGGGAGCAGTTCTTC
NA,NA,TRBJ1-1,TRBV21-1,CASSLWDKSAEAFF,TGTGCCAGCAGCTTATGGGACAAGAGCGCTGAAGCTTTCTTT
NA,NA,TRBJ1-1,TRBV5-1,CASSVDRLNTEAFF,TGCGCCAGCAGCGTGGACAGATTGAACACTGAAGCTTTCTTT
NA,NA,TRBJ2-1,TRBV12-3/TRBV12-4,CASSLVLRSKDEQFF,TGTGCCAGCAGTTTAGTTCTCAGGAGCAAGGATGAGCAGTTCTTC
NA,NA,TRBJ2-7,TRBV29-1,CSVEPTQGYEQYF,TGCAGCGTTGAACCAACTCAGGGATACGAGCAGTACTTC
NA,NA,TRBJ1-2,TRBV6-2/TRBV6-3,CASSLSSPHDRNSPLGYGYTF,TGTGCCAGCAGCCTAAGCTCCCCGCATGACAGGAACTCACCCTTGGGCTATGGCTACACCTTC
few,TRBD1,TRBJ1-4,TRBV7-9,CASTTGVNEKLFF,TGTGCCAGCACGACAGGGGTTAATGAAAAACTGTTTTTT